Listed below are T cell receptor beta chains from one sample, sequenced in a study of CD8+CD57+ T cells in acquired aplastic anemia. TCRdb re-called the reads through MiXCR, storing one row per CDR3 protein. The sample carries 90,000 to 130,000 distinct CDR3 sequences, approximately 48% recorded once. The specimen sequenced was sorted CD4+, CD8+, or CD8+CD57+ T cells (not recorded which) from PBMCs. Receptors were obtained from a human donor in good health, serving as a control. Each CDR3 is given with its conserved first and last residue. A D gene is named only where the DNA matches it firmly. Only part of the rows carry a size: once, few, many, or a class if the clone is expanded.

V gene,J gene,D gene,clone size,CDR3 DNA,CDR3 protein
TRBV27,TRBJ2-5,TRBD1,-,TGTGCCAGCAGACGTAATTCGTACGGGACAGCTCAAGAGGCCCAGTACTTC,CASRRNSYGTAQEAQYF
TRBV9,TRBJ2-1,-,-,TGTGCCAGCAGCGTAGAAACTTCTTTCGATGAGCAGTTCTTC,CASSVETSFDEQFF
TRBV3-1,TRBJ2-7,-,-,TGTGCCAGCAGCCCTCAGGACAGTTACGAGCAGTACTTC,CASSPQDSYEQYF
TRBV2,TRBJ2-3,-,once,TGTGCCAGCAAGACGCTATTTAGCACAGATACGCAGTATTTT,CASKTLFSTDTQYF
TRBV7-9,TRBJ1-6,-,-,TGTGCCAGCAGCTTCGGCAGGGATGATTCACCCCTCCACTTT,CASSFGRDDSPLHF
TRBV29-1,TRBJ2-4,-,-,TGCAGCGTTGAAGAGCTGCACGTTCAGTACTTC,CSVEELHVQYF
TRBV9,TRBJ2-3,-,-,TGTGCCAGCAGTCCAAACGCAGATACGCAGTATTTT,CASSPNADTQYF
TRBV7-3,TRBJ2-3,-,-,TGTGCCAGCAGAGTTACGCAGTATTTT,CASRVTQYF
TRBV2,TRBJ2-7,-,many,TGTGCCAGCAGTGGTAGGTCCTACGAGCAGTACTTC,CASSGRSYEQYF
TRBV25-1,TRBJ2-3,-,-,TGTGCCAGCAGAGCGACGGCTCGCACAGATACGCAGTATTTT,CASRATARTDTQYF
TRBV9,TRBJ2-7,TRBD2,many,TGTGCCAGCAGCGTAGTAGCGGGGGGAACCTACGAGCAGTACTTC,CASSVVAGGTYEQYF
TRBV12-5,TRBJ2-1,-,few,TGTGCTAGTGGTTTAGCGGAGACATACTACAATGAGCAGTTCTTC,CASGLAETYYNEQFF
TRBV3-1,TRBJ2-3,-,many,TGTGCCAGCAGCCAGGACGGCTCCGCTAATACGCAGTATTTT,CASSQDGSANTQYF
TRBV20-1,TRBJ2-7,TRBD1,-,TGCAGTGCTAGAGATCTAGGACAGGGCTACGAGCAGTACTTC,CSARDLGQGYEQYF
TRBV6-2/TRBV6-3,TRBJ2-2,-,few,TGTGCCAGCAGTCGATTAATCACCGGGGAGCTGTTTTTT,CASSRLITGELFF
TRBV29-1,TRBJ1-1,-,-,TGCAGCGCCCTAGACGGGGGCACTGAAGCTTTCTTT,CSALDGGTEAFF
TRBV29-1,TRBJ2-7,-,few,TGCAGCGTTGAAGATGGGGACCCCCCCTACGAGCAGTACTTC,CSVEDGDPPYEQYF
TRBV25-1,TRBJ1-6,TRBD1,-,TGTGCCAGCAGTGGGGGGGCCAGGGGGAGCTCCTATAATTCACCCCTCCACTTT,CASSGGARGSSYNSPLHF
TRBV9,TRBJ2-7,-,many,TGTGCCAGCAGCGTAGGCTGGGGGACCTACGAGCAGTACTTC,CASSVGWGTYEQYF
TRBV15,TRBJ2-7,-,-,TGTGCCACCAGCAGAGGGCGGGGCGAATCCTACGAGCAGTACTTC,CATSRGRGESYEQYF
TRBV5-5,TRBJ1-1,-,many,TGTGCCAGCAGCTTGGGGGGGATGAACACTGAAGCTTTCTTT,CASSLGGMNTEAFF
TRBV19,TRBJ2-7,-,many,TGTGCCAGTAGTATTAGTTCTGGTGGCTACGAGCAGTACTTC,CASSISSGGYEQYF
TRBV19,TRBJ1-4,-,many,TGTGCCAGTACCACGAGTGCAACTAATGAAAAACTGTTTTTT,CASTTSATNEKLFF
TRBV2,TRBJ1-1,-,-,TGTGCCAGCATTAGACAGAGGGCTGGAGCTTTCTTT,CASIRQRAGAFF
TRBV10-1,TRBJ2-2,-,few,TGCGCCAGCAGCGGACTACCTCACACCGGGGAGCTGTTTTTT,CASSGLPHTGELFF
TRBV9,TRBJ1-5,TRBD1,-,TGTGCCAGCAGCGTAGGGACAGGGAGGCTCGACCAGCCCCAGCATTTT,CASSVGTGRLDQPQHF
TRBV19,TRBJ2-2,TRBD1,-,TGTGCCAGTAGTGCCGGGACAGGGGCGAGTGGTTCGCTGTTTTTT,CASSAGTGASGSLFF